Listed here are 5 T cell receptor beta chains from one sample, sequenced in a study of siplizumab effects on memory and regulatory T cells. Generated by immunoSEQ multiplex PCR, the TCRdb table keeps only in-frame clones and is missing some. The table includes roughly 26,000 clones, approximately 82% detected once. The source material was memory CD4+ T cells sorted from blood. The receptors were gathered from a human donor in good health.

The rearrangement uses TRBV4-2 and TRBJ2-1; D is undetermined. There are 12 residues in the CDR3. V shed 1 base and J shed 5 bases, with 3 bases lying between them. Germline V gene lookup returns CDR1 LGHNA and CDR2 YNFKEQ. CDR3 protein: CASSQGDNEQFF. The CDR3 coding sequence is TGTGCCAGCAGCCAAGGGGACAATGAGCAGTTCTTC.

The table lists this clone with a count of one. The chain links TRBV28 to TRBJ2-7; no definite D call. The CDR3 covers 13 residues. Trimming took off 6 bases at V and 1 base at J, with 10 bases between the two ends. CDR1 and CDR2 (germline): MDHEN, SYDVKM. The CDR3 protein is CASRLQSSYEQYF. CDR3 bases: TGTGCCAGCAGGTTACAGTCGTCCTACGAGCAGTACTTC.

This rearrangement joins TRBV30 to TRBJ1-6; D ambiguous. The CDR3 has 13 amino acids. The ends were cut back, 0 bases at V and 7 bases at J, with 7 bases in the middle. Germline CDR1 reads GTSNPN; CDR2 reads SVGIG (reference sequence). CDR3 DNA: TGTGCCTGGAGTGTCAGCTCCAATTCACCCCTCCACTTT. As protein: CAWSVSSNSPLHF. The complete variable domain, with remaining parts taken from reference TRBV30 and TRBJ1-6, reads SQTIHQWPATLVQPVGSPLSLECTVEGTSNPNLYWYRQAAGRGLQLLFYSVGIGQISSEVPQNLSASRPQDRQFILSSKKLLLSDSGFYLCAWSVSSNSPLHFGNGTRLTVT.

This clone was detected a few times. This chain uses TRBV19 with TRBJ1-3; D gene ambiguous. The CDR3 totals 14 residues. V was clipped by 1 base and J by 8 bases, with 12 bases between them. Per germline, CDR1 LNHDA and CDR2 SQIVND (reference sequence). The CDR3 DNA reads as TGTGCCAGTAGTATAGCGTCAGTAAGTCACACCATATATTTT. Its protein is CASSIASVSHTIYF.

The chain uses TRBV28 and TRBJ2-3; TRBD1 matches 11 bases. Germline loops: CDR1 MDHEN, CDR2 SYDVKM. This CDR3 comprises 15 residues. Trimming at V came to 2 bases and at J to 4 bases, leaving 2 bases not matched to a gene. The CDR3 region is CASSLGTGGADTQYF. The CDR3 bases are TGTGCCAGCAGTTTAGGGACAGGGGGTGCAGATACGCAGTATTTT.